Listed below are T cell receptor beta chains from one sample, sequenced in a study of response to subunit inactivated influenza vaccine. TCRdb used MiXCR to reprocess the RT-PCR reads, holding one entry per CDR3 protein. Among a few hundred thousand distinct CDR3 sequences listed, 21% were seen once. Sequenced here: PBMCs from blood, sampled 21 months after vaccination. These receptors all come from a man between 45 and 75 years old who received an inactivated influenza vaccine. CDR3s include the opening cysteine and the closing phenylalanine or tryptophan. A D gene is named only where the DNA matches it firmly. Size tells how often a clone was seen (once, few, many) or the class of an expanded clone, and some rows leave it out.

DNA: TGCGCCAGCAGTTATAACACCGGGGAGCTGTTTTTT
CDR3: CASSYNTGELFF
length: 12
J: TRBJ2-2
V: TRBV5-1
D: .
size: .

DNA: TGTGCCAGCAGCCATGCTACAGGGTCAGGGAATGAAAAACTGTTTTTT
CDR3: CASSHATGSGNEKLFF
length: 16
J: TRBJ1-4
V: TRBV4-2
D: .
size: few

DNA: TGTGCCACCCGAACTGTAATGGGCTATGGCTACACCTTC
CDR3: CATRTVMGYGYTF
length: 13
J: TRBJ1-2
V: TRBV6-1
D: .
size: few

DNA: TGCGCCAGCAGTGACTCGTTGGGGGGTGGCTACACCTTC
CDR3: CASSDSLGGGYTF
length: 13
J: TRBJ1-2
V: TRBV10-2
D: .
size: .

DNA: TGCGCCAGCAGTTTTGAGTCGGGGTTTAGCACTGAAGCTTTCTTT
CDR3: CASSFESGFSTEAFF
length: 15
J: TRBJ1-1
V: TRBV5-1
D: .
size: few

DNA: TGTGCCAGCAGACGAGGACAGGGAAACTATCAGCCCCAGCATTTT
CDR3: CASRRGQGNYQPQHF
length: 15
J: TRBJ1-5
V: TRBV6-1
D: TRBD1
size: few

DNA: TGTGCCAGCAGCGGGGGGATGGCTGAAGCTTTCTTT
CDR3: CASSGGMAEAFF
length: 12
J: TRBJ1-1
V: TRBV27
D: .
size: .

DNA: TGTGCCAGCAGTCTCGGAGGGCATGAGCAGTTCTTC
CDR3: CASSLGGHEQFF
length: 12
J: TRBJ2-1
V: TRBV12-3/TRBV12-4
D: .
size: few

DNA: TGCAGTGCTAGAGGGGGGGCAGGGGGAAACACCATATATTTT
CDR3: CSARGGAGGNTIYF
length: 14
J: TRBJ1-3
V: TRBV20-1
D: .
size: few

DNA: TGTGCCAGCTCAGGATTCGGGGCGGATAGCAATCAGCCCCAGCATTTT
CDR3: CASSGFGADSNQPQHF
length: 16
J: TRBJ1-5
V: TRBV18
D: .
size: .

DNA: TGTGCCAGCTCACCGGGACAGACGAACACTGAAGCTTTCTTT
CDR3: CASSPGQTNTEAFF
length: 14
J: TRBJ1-1
V: TRBV18
D: TRBD1
size: many

DNA: TGTGCCAGCAGCCCGACAGGAACCTCGACGGGAGAGCAGTACTTC
CDR3: CASSPTGTSTGEQYF
length: 15
J: TRBJ2-7
V: TRBV6-1
D: .
size: few

DNA: TGTGCCAGCAGCCAAGTCCGCCAGGGGAGAGGGAAACTGTTTTTT
CDR3: CASSQVRQGRGKLFF
length: 15
J: TRBJ1-4
V: TRBV4-2
D: .
size: .

DNA: TGTGCCACGCAGGACCGAGATACGCAGTATTTT
CDR3: CATQDRDTQYF
length: 11
J: TRBJ2-3
V: TRBV19
D: .
size: few

DNA: TGTGCCACCCGGGACGGGGGTGATACGCAGTATTTT
CDR3: CATRDGGDTQYF
length: 12
J: TRBJ2-3
V: TRBV24-1
D: .
size: .

DNA: TGTGCCAGCAGCTTAGGGGCATACCCTGAAGCTTTCTTT
CDR3: CASSLGAYPEAFF
length: 13
J: TRBJ1-1
V: TRBV7-2
D: .
size: .

DNA: TGCAGCTCAAAGAGGGGTTTAGGAGAGACCCAGTACTTC
CDR3: CSSKRGLGETQYF
length: 13
J: TRBJ2-5
V: TRBV29-1
D: .
size: .

DNA: TGTGCCAGCAGTGGGGTCGGGACGGGCACAGATACGCAGTATTTT
CDR3: CASSGVGTGTDTQYF
length: 15
J: TRBJ2-3
V: TRBV2
D: .
size: .

DNA: TGTGCCAGCAGCCAACTGGGGAACTATGGCTACACCTTC
CDR3: CASSQLGNYGYTF
length: 13
J: TRBJ1-2
V: TRBV14
D: .
size: many

DNA: TGTGCCATCAGTGAAGACGGGGGGCGGGAGACCCAGTACTTC
CDR3: CAISEDGGRETQYF
length: 14
J: TRBJ2-5
V: TRBV10-3
D: .
size: .

DNA: TGTGCCAGCGGTCAGCCCCAGCATTTT
CDR3: CASGQPQHF
length: 9
J: TRBJ1-5
V: TRBV18
D: .
size: .

DNA: TGTGCCAGCAGCCCCCCCCCGGGACAGGGCCTACCCTCCTACAATCAGCCCCAGCATTTT
CDR3: CASSPPPGQGLPSYNQPQHF
length: 20
J: TRBJ1-5
V: TRBV3-1
D: TRBD1
size: few

DNA: TGTGCCAGCTCACCACTTATGATGGGGAACAATGAGCAGTTCTTC
CDR3: CASSPLMMGNNEQFF
length: 15
J: TRBJ2-1
V: TRBV18
D: .
size: few

DNA: TGCAGTGCCAAAGTTGGGGGACGCACAGATACGCAGTATTTT
CDR3: CSAKVGGRTDTQYF
length: 14
J: TRBJ2-3
V: TRBV20-1
D: .
size: .

DNA: TGTGCCAGCAGCTTAGTAGTGCCCACGGTGCCCGGGGAGCTGTTTTTT
CDR3: CASSLVVPTVPGELFF
length: 16
J: TRBJ2-2
V: TRBV11-2
D: .
size: .

DNA: TGTGCCACCAGCAGAGGAGCAGGGTCCGGCAATCAGCCCCAGCATTTT
CDR3: CATSRGAGSGNQPQHF
length: 16
J: TRBJ1-5
V: TRBV15
D: .
size: few

DNA: TGTGCCAGCAGCTCAGACAGGGAGAACACTGAAGCTTTCTTT
CDR3: CASSSDRENTEAFF
length: 14
J: TRBJ1-1
V: TRBV11-3
D: TRBD1
size: .

DNA: TGTGCCAGCAGCTTAAGGCAGGCGGTGGCTTTCTTT
CDR3: CASSLRQAVAFF
length: 12
J: TRBJ1-1
V: TRBV7-8
D: .
size: few

DNA: TGCAGCGTTGAAGAGATTATGGCAGGACTCACTGAAGCTTTCTTT
CDR3: CSVEEIMAGLTEAFF
length: 15
J: TRBJ1-1
V: TRBV29-1
D: .
size: few

DNA: TGTGCCACCAGTGATTCCTCCGGGACAGGCCAAGAGACCCAGTACTTC
CDR3: CATSDSSGTGQETQYF
length: 16
J: TRBJ2-5
V: TRBV24-1
D: TRBD1
size: few

DNA: TGCAGTGCTCCCCGGACAGGATCTAATGAAAAACTGTTTTTT
CDR3: CSAPRTGSNEKLFF
length: 14
J: TRBJ1-4
V: TRBV20-1
D: TRBD1
size: .

DNA: TGCAGTGCTAGAGGAATTTTGGCTAGCGGAGGCGCTAATGAGCAGTTCTTC
CDR3: CSARGILASGGANEQFF
length: 17
J: TRBJ2-1
V: TRBV20-1
D: TRBD2
size: many

DNA: TGCAGCGCTTTGACAGTATCGAACACCGGGGAGCTGTTTTTT
CDR3: CSALTVSNTGELFF
length: 14
J: TRBJ2-2
V: TRBV29-1
D: .
size: few

DNA: TGTGCCAGCAGTTACGGGGTAGCGGGGATGACAATCTACGAGCAGTACTTC
CDR3: CASSYGVAGMTIYEQYF
length: 17
J: TRBJ2-7
V: TRBV6-5
D: TRBD2
size: few

DNA: TGCGCCAGCAGCCGCCTAAATCAAAGGGGAACTGAAGCTTTCTTT
CDR3: CASSRLNQRGTEAFF
length: 15
J: TRBJ1-1
V: TRBV4-1
D: .
size: few

DNA: TGCGCCAGCAGGTCCGGGACAGGGGCAAGATTAGCTAATGAAAAACTGTTTTTT
CDR3: CASRSGTGARLANEKLFF
length: 18
J: TRBJ1-4
V: TRBV4-1
D: TRBD1
size: many

DNA: TGTGCCAGCAGCAAAGTAAAGGCAGGGTTGTATAATTCACCCCTCCACTTT
CDR3: CASSKVKAGLYNSPLHF
length: 17
J: TRBJ1-6
V: TRBV21-1
D: .
size: few

DNA: TGTGCCTGGAGTCTTAGCGCCGCTAGCACAGATACGCAGTATTTT
CDR3: CAWSLSAASTDTQYF
length: 15
J: TRBJ2-3
V: TRBV30
D: .
size: .

DNA: TGTGCCAGCAGCTTGGACTCTCATCAGCCCCAGCATTTT
CDR3: CASSLDSHQPQHF
length: 13
J: TRBJ1-5
V: TRBV5-4
D: .
size: .

DNA: TGCGCCAGCAGTGAGGCGGGACAGATACCCTACGAGCAGTACTTC
CDR3: CASSEAGQIPYEQYF
length: 15
J: TRBJ2-7
V: TRBV10-1
D: .
size: few

DNA: TGTTCCAGCAGCCGCGGACTAGCGGGAATGTACGAGCAGTACTTC
CDR3: CSSSRGLAGMYEQYF
length: 15
J: TRBJ2-7
V: TRBV9
D: TRBD2
size: .

DNA: TGTGCCAGCAGCTTTGCCGGGAGCAATGAGCAGTTCTTC
CDR3: CASSFAGSNEQFF
length: 13
J: TRBJ2-1
V: TRBV11-1
D: .
size: .

DNA: TGTGCCAGCAGCTATCGGACAGGGCTAAACACCATATATTTT
CDR3: CASSYRTGLNTIYF
length: 14
J: TRBJ1-3
V: TRBV5-6
D: TRBD1
size: .

DNA: TGTGCCAGCAGCCTAGAGGAGCCATACGCGAACACCGGGGAGCTGTTTTTT
CDR3: CASSLEEPYANTGELFF
length: 17
J: TRBJ2-2
V: TRBV2
D: .
size: .

DNA: TGCAGTGCCCCGACCGCCGGGGAGCTGTTTTTT
CDR3: CSAPTAGELFF
length: 11
J: TRBJ2-2
V: TRBV20-1
D: .
size: few

DNA: TGTGCCAGCACCCCTTTCGACAGGGTCGGAGTCGCGACCCAGTACTTC
CDR3: CASTPFDRVGVATQYF
length: 16
J: TRBJ2-5
V: TRBV11-1
D: TRBD1
size: .

DNA: TGCGCCAGCAGCTCCCAGGGAAGCGGCTACACCTTC
CDR3: CASSSQGSGYTF
length: 12
J: TRBJ1-2
V: TRBV5-1
D: .
size: few

DNA: TGTGCCAGCAGTTTACCGGGGGGTGAGACCCAGTACTTC
CDR3: CASSLPGGETQYF
length: 13
J: TRBJ2-5
V: TRBV7-8
D: TRBD2
size: many

DNA: TGTGCCAGCAGTTACTCTCCAGGGGGCCTGAGCAATCAGCCCCAGCATTTT
CDR3: CASSYSPGGLSNQPQHF
length: 17
J: TRBJ1-5
V: TRBV6-2/TRBV6-3
D: TRBD1
size: few

DNA: TGTGCCAGCAGTGGTAATCGTAATACTGAAGCTTTCTTT
CDR3: CASSGNRNTEAFF
length: 13
J: TRBJ1-1
V: TRBV2
D: .
size: few

DNA: TGTGCCAGCAGTTGGGCCCTGGTAGGGAGGAATGAGCAGTTCTTC
CDR3: CASSWALVGRNEQFF
length: 15
J: TRBJ2-1
V: TRBV12-3/TRBV12-4
D: .
size: .

DNA: TGTGCCAGCAGTACCCGGACAGGGAGTACTGAAGCTTTCTTT
CDR3: CASSTRTGSTEAFF
length: 14
J: TRBJ1-1
V: TRBV12-3/TRBV12-4
D: TRBD1
size: .

DNA: TGTGCCAGCAGCTTAGCGCAAAGCTTCGCCGGCAAAGGCTACACCTTC
CDR3: CASSLAQSFAGKGYTF
length: 16
J: TRBJ1-2
V: TRBV7-2
D: .
size: .

DNA: TGTGCCAGCAGTTCAGCCGGGACAGGGCTCGGAAAACTGTTTTTT
CDR3: CASSSAGTGLGKLFF
length: 15
J: TRBJ1-4
V: TRBV6-5
D: TRBD1
size: .

DNA: TGTGCCAGCAGCTTGGGCCCGGGAACTGGAAACACCATATATTTT
CDR3: CASSLGPGTGNTIYF
length: 15
J: TRBJ1-3
V: TRBV7-6
D: .
size: .

DNA: TGCGCCAGCAGCTTGGGTCCGGGTCTCGACAATGAGCAGTTCTTC
CDR3: CASSLGPGLDNEQFF
length: 15
J: TRBJ2-1
V: TRBV5-1
D: .
size: many

DNA: TGTGCCAGCAGCTTGGACAGGGCAGAGACCCAGTACTTC
CDR3: CASSLDRAETQYF
length: 13
J: TRBJ2-5
V: TRBV5-5
D: .
size: few

DNA: TGTGCCAGCAGCCGACAGGGGTGGAACACTGAAGCTTTCTTT
CDR3: CASSRQGWNTEAFF
length: 14
J: TRBJ1-1
V: TRBV7-6
D: TRBD1
size: many